The rows below give T cell receptor beta chains drawn from one sample of a study of T cells in Graves' hyperthyroidism and ophthalmopathy. TCRdb re-called the multiplex PCR reads with MiXCR, one entry per CDR3 protein. The table lists some 180,000 distinct CDR3 sequences, approximately 16% of them singletons. Material: blood. Receptors originate from a woman between 50 and 59 years old with Graves' hyperthyroidism. The CDR3 runs from the conserved cysteine through the conserved F or W. The D gene is left open where the match is weak. Clone size is given for some rows only: seen once, a few or many times, or a class if the clone is expanded.

D,V,J,size,CDR3,DNA
NA,TRBV18,TRBJ1-1,few,CASSSRSRLARAFF,TGTGCCAGCTCATCACGGTCACGCCTAGCGAGAGCTTTCTTT
TRBD2,TRBV5-8,TRBJ2-3,many,CASNSLAGSTDTQYF,TGTGCCAGCAACTCACTAGCGGGAAGCACAGATACGCAGTATTTT
NA,TRBV28,TRBJ2-7,many,CASSLGLGGPYEQYF,TGTGCCAGCAGTCTCGGGTTGGGGGGGCCCTACGAGCAGTACTTC
NA,TRBV9,TRBJ1-3,few,CASSALSRLHLGNTIYF,TGTGCCAGCAGCGCACTTAGCAGGTTACACCTTGGAAACACCATATATTTT
NA,TRBV11-2,TRBJ2-1,few,CASSLEGILSSYNEQFF,TGTGCCAGCAGCTTAGAGGGTATTCTGAGCTCCTACAATGAGCAGTTCTTC
TRBD2,TRBV10-3,TRBJ2-1,NA,CAIPGLADNEQFF,TGTGCCATACCGGGACTAGCCGACAATGAGCAGTTCTTC
TRBD2,TRBV28,TRBJ2-7,many,CASSLAGGTYEQYF,TGTGCCAGCAGTTTGGCGGGGGGAACCTACGAGCAGTACTTC
NA,TRBV18,TRBJ2-7,few,CASSRDKGGYEQYF,TGTGCCAGCTCACGGGACAAGGGGGGTTACGAGCAGTACTTC
TRBD1,TRBV6-1,TRBJ2-5,few,CASKTGTGIRETQYF,TGTGCCAGCAAAACCGGGACAGGGATCCGAGAGACCCAGTACTTC
TRBD2,TRBV7-8,TRBJ2-5,NA,CAVAGQETQYF,TGTGCCGTAGCGGGACAAGAGACCCAGTACTTC
NA,TRBV5-1,TRBJ1-1,many,CASSLERVRGPGAEAFF,TGCGCCAGCAGCTTGGAGAGAGTGCGGGGGCCCGGAGCTGAAGCTTTCTTT
NA,TRBV6-1,TRBJ1-3,many,CASSGGLRVPGHPSSGNTIYF,TGTGCCAGCAGTGGAGGACTTCGAGTACCGGGACACCCAAGCTCTGGAAACACCATATATTTT
NA,TRBV7-8,TRBJ2-1,many,CASSLLFYNEQFF,TGTGCCAGCAGCTTACTTTTTTACAATGAGCAGTTCTTC
TRBD1,TRBV9,TRBJ1-1,few,CASSGRDRDWDTEAFF,TGTGCCAGCAGCGGCCGGGACAGGGATTGGGACACTGAAGCTTTCTTT